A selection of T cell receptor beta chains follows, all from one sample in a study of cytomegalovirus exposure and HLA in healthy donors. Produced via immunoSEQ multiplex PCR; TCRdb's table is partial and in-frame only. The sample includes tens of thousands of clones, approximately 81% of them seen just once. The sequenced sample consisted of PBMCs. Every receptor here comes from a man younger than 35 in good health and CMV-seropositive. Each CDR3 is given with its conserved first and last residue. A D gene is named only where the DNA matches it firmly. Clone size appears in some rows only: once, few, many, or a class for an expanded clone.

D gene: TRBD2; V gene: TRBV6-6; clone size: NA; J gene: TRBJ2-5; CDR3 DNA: TGTGCCAGCAACCCTGGAAGCGGGAGGCGGGAGACCCAGTACTTC; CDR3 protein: CASNPGSGRRETQYF
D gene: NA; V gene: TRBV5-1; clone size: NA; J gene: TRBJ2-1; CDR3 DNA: TGCGCCAGCAGCCCCCGGGACACCTACAATGAGCAGTTCTTC; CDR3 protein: CASSPRDTYNEQFF
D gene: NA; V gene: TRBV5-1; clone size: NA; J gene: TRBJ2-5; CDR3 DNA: TGCGCCAGCAGCACCGCCGGGAGCCACCAGGAGACCCAGTACTTC; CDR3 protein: CASSTAGSHQETQYF
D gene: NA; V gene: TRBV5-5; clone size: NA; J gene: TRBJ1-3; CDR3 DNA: TGTGCCAGCAGCTTGGACAACCTCTCTGGAAACACCATATATTTT; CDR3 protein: CASSLDNLSGNTIYF
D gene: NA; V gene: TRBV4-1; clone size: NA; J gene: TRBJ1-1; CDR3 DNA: TGCGCCAGCAGCCGCGGGACGGACACTGAAGCTTTCTTT; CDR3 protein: CASSRGTDTEAFF
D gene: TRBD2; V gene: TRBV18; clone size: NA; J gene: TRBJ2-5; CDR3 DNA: TGTGCCAGCCTGCCTAGCGGGAGAGAGACCCAGTACTTC; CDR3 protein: CASLPSGRETQYF
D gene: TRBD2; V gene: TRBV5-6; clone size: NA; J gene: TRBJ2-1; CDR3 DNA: TGTGCCAGCAGCCTCGTTGGTAAGAGCGCGGGGGGAAAACATGAGCAGTTCTTC; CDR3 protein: CASSLVGKSAGGKHEQFF
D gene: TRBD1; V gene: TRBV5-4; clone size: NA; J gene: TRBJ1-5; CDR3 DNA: TGTGCCAGCCACCGACAGGGGTCCAATCAGCCCCAGCATTTT; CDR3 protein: CASHRQGSNQPQHF
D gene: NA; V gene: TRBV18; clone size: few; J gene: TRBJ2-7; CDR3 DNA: TGTGCCAGCTCACCACCGGCAGGGACCTACGAGCAGTACTTC; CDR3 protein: CASSPPAGTYEQYF
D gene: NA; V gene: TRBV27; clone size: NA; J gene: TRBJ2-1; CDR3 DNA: TGTGCCAGCAGTTCCGGGCCAGCGGGACACCTAGTCTCCAATGAGCAGTTCTTC; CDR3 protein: CASSSGPAGHLVSNEQFF
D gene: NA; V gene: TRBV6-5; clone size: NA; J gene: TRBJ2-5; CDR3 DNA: TGTGCCAGCAGTTACCTAGCCCAAAAAGAGACCCAGTACTTC; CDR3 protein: CASSYLAQKETQYF
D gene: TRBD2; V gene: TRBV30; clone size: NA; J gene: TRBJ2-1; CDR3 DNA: TGTGCCTGGAGTGGAGAGGTACTCGCGGGAGGGCACTCCTTGCTCTTC; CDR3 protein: CAWSGEVLAGGHSLLF
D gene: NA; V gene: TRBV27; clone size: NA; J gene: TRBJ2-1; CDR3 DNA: TGTGCCAGCAGTTTAGGGAGAGACAATGAGCAGTTCTTC; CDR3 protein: CASSLGRDNEQFF
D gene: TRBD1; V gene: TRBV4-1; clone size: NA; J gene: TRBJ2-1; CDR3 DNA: TGCGCCAGCAGCCTAGACAGGGCCCTGCTGGATGAGCAGTTCTTC; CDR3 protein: CASSLDRALLDEQFF
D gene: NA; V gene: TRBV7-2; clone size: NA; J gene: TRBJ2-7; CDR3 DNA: TGTGCCAGCAGCTTACTGCAGGGGCCCTACGAGCAGTACTTC; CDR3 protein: CASSLLQGPYEQYF
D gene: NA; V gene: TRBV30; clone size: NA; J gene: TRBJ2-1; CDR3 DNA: TGTGCCTGGAGTGTAAGGCAACTAGTCCCTACAACTGAGCAGTTCTTC; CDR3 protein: CAWSVRQLVPTTEQFF
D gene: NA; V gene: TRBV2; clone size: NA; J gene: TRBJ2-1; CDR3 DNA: TGTGCCAGCAGTGAGGGGGGTGAGCAGTTCTTC; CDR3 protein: CASSEGGEQFF
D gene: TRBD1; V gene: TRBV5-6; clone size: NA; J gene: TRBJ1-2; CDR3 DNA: TGTGCCAGCAGCTTGGAAGTGACAGGGGGCTTTGGCTACACCTTC; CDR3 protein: CASSLEVTGGFGYTF
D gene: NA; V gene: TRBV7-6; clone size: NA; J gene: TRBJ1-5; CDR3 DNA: TGTGCCAGCAGCTCTTACAATCAGCCCCAGCATTTT; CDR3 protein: CASSSYNQPQHF
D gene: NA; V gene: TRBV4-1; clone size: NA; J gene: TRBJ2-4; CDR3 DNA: TGCGCCAGCAGCCGGAACGTTTTAGCGGACCCTGCCAAAAACATTCAGTACTTC; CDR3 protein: CASSRNVLADPAKNIQYF
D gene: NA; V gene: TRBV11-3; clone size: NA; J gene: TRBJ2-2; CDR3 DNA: TGTGCCAGCAGCCCTCTCCGCCGCGGAGTAAACACCGGGGAGCTGTTTTTT; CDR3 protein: CASSPLRRGVNTGELFF